One and the same sample provided the 7 T cell receptor beta chains below, sequenced in a study of blood T cell repertoires in COVID-19. Some clones are missing from TCRdb's copy, which holds only in-frame ones; the method was immunoSEQ multiplex PCR. The sample consists of fewer than 250,000 clones, around 90% of them appearing once. The sequenced sample was PBMCs or T cells enriched from blood (not recorded which). These receptor sequences come from a man younger than 45 in a cohort exposed to, infected with or recovered from COVID-19 (not recorded which).

This chain links TRBV28 with TRBJ1-2; D perhaps matches TRBD1 (6 bases). CDR1 MDHEN and CDR2 SYDVKM come from the germline V gene. CDR3 size: 12 residues. V lost 5 bases, J lost 6 bases, and 10 bases lay in between. In DNA, the CDR3 is TGTGCCAGCAGTCCAGGGGCGAATGGCTACACCTTC. Amino acid sequence: CASSPGANGYTF.

This clone was observed once. The V and J genes are TRBV27 and TRBJ2-7; 7 positions agree with TRBD2. This CDR3 region has 15 residues. Per germline, CDR1 MNHEY and CDR2 SMNVEV (reference sequence). V was clipped by 3 bases and J by 3 bases; unmatched bases: 8. Written as DNA, the CDR3 is TGTGCCAGCAGTTTGGGCGGGAGTACCCTCTACGAGCAGTACTTC. Protein product: CASSLGGSTLYEQYF.

The chain joins TRBV29-1 to TRBJ1-1; D unclear. The CDR3 consists of 13 residues. Trimming left V 6 bases short and J 5 bases short, with 16 bases between. The germline gives CDR1 SQVTM, CDR2 ANQGSEA. Here the CDR3 reads CSVVRVGATEAFF. CDR3 DNA: TGCAGCGTGGTGAGAGTGGGAGCAACTGAAGCTTTCTTT.

This chain connects TRBV7-9 to TRBJ1-3; 9 positions match TRBD1. The V segment lost 5 bases and the J segment 3 bases; nucleotides outside the gene matches: 8. This CDR3 has 16 residues. The germline V gene encodes CDR1 SEHNR and CDR2 FQNEAQ (reference sequence). The CDR3 sequence: CASSVRQGVNGNTIYF. CDR3 sequence (DNA): TGTGCCAGCAGCGTCCGACAGGGGGTGAATGGAAACACCATATATTTT.

This clone is a singleton in its sample. This CDR3 reads CATSGLDQETQYF. CDR3 bases: TGTGCCACCAGTGGACTAGACCAAGAGACCCAGTACTTC. The chain uses TRBV24-1 and TRBJ2-5; a possible D gene is TRBD2 (6 bases). The V and J ends lost 5 bases and 0 bases respectively, with 6 bases between them. The length of the CDR3 is 13 residues. In germline, CDR1 is KGHDR, CDR2 SFDVKD.

The V call is TRBV27, the J call TRBJ2-7; the match to TRBD2 covers 15 bases. The CDR3 is 18 residues long. Germline V gene data show CDR1 as MNHEY and CDR2 as SMNVEV (reference sequence). V lost 6 bases to trimming and J lost 7 bases; unmatched junction nucleotides: 16. CDR3 loop: CASSQGGLAGGSYEEQYF. In nucleotides, the CDR3 is TGTGCCAGCAGCCAGGGGGGACTAGCGGGAGGATCCTACGAAGAGCAGTACTTC.

V gene TRBV2 combines with J gene TRBJ2-6; D not certain. Trimming pared 6 bases from V and 0 bases from J, leaving 6 bases between. The CDR3 is made up of 14 amino acids. The germline gives CDR1 SNHLY, CDR2 FYNNEI. The CDR3 reads CASRPSSGANVLTF. Written as DNA, the CDR3 is TGTGCCAGCAGACCCAGCTCTGGGGCCAACGTCCTGACTTTC.